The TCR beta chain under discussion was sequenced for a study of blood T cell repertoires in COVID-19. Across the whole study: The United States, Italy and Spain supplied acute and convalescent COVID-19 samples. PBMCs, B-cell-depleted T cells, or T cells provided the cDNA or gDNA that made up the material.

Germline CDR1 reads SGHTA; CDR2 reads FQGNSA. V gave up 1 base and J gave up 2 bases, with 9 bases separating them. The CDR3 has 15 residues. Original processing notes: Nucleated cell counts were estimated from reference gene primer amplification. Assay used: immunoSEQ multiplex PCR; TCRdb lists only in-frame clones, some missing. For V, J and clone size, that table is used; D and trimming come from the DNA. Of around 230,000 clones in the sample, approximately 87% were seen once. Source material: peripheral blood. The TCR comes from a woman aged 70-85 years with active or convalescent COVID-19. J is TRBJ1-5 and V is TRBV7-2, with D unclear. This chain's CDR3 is CASSLDELGNQPQHF. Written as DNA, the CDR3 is TGTGCCAGCAGCTTAGATGAGTTGGGCAATCAGCCCCAGCATTTT.